One sample yielded the 29 T cell receptor beta chains listed below, sequenced in a study of technical replicates of blood from a handful of donors. Libraries were prepared by immunoSEQ multiplex PCR; TCRdb keeps only in-frame clonotypes and omits some of them. The table includes 75,000 to 90,000 clones, roughly 94% detected once. Sequencing was carried out using T cells isolated from PBMCs. These TCRs come from a human donor in good health.

This chain connects TRBV27 to TRBJ2-7, with D hard to call. V lost 5 bases and J lost 7, with 15 bases in between. Germline V gives CDR1 MNHEY, CDR2 SMNVEV (reference sequence). The CDR3 is made up of 13 amino acids. The CDR3 DNA reads TGTGCCAGCAGTCCTAAAGCCGGGTCAGAGCAGTACTTC. It is translated as CASSPKAGSEQYF.

This clone was detected a few times. This chain joins TRBV10-3 and TRBJ1-1; TRBD1 aligns across 7 bases. The CDR3 runs to 15 residues. CDR1 is ENHRY, CDR2 SYGVKD, per germline. The V gene end was trimmed by 4 bases and the J gene end by 1 base; junction bases not matched to a gene: 6. CDR3 bases: TGTGCCATCAGTGGGTTACAGGGGACGAACACTGAAGCTTTCTTT. Amino acids: CAISGLQGTNTEAFF.

V gene TRBV7-2 combines with J gene TRBJ1-1, with D unresolved. Germline CDR1 reads SGHTA; CDR2 reads FQGNSA. The CDR3 length is 15 residues. Trimming removed 1 base from V and 2 bases from J, with 11 bases in between. This CDR3 reads CASSLGSQVNTEAFF. The CDR3 DNA is TGTGCCAGCAGCTTAGGGTCTCAGGTTAACACTGAAGCTTTCTTT.

The chain is built from TRBV30 and TRBJ2-1, with a weak D call TRBD2 (6 bases). From germline, CDR1 is GTSNPN and CDR2 SVGIG (reference sequence). V was cut by 6 bases and J by 2 bases, with 14 bases left in between. This CDR3 spans 14 amino acids. CDR3 sequence (DNA): TGTGCCTGCCCTAGCGTGACCACCTACAATGAGCAGTTCTTC. Amino acids: CACPSVTTYNEQFF. The entire variable domain, with the rest obtained from reference TRBV30 and TRBJ2-1, is as follows: SQTIHQWPATLVQPVGSPLSLECTVEGTSNPNLYWYRQAAGRGLQLLFYSVGIGQISSEVPQNLSASRPQDRQFILSSKKLLLSDSGFYLCACPSVTTYNEQFFGPGTRLTVL.

The V call is TRBV19, the J call TRBJ2-2; weak D call: TRBD1 (5 bases). CDR3 length: 15 residues. V was trimmed by 7 bases and J by 2 bases, leaving 14 bases between them. Germline values: CDR1 LNHDA, CDR2 SQIVND (reference sequence). The CDR3 nucleotides are TGTGCCAGTAAGACAGAACTAAAAAACACCGGGGAGCTGTTTTTT. Its translation is CASKTELKNTGELFF.

The rearrangement joins TRBV4-2 to TRBJ1-5, with a tentative D call TRBD1 (5 bases). CDR1 and CDR2 (germline): LGHNA, YNFKEQ. V was pared by 0 bases and J by 1 base, with 7 bases between. This CDR3 comprises 15 residues. The CDR3 reads CASSQDRGSNQPQHF. The CDR3 nucleotides are TGTGCCAGCAGCCAAGATAGGGGAAGCAATCAGCCCCAGCATTTT.

The CDR3 DNA reads TGTGCCAGCAGCTGGGGACTAGCGGTCTACAATGAGCAGTTCTTC. Translation gives CASSWGLAVYNEQFF. The chain employs TRBV7-8 and TRBJ2-1, with 11 nucleotides matching TRBD2. Germline loops: CDR1 SGHVS, CDR2 FQNEAQ. The J segment lost 3 bases and the V segment lost 4 bases, leaving 2 bases of the junction unmatched. There are 15 residues in the CDR3.

CDR3 protein: CASRRGYGERADIQYF. CDR3 nucleotides: TGTGCCAGCAGAAGGGGGTACGGGGAAAGGGCGGACATTCAGTACTTC. The V call is TRBV27, the J call TRBJ2-4; possibly TRBD1 for D (6 bases). V dropped 6 bases and J dropped 8 bases, with 23 bases sitting between them. The CDR3 extends over 16 amino acids. The germline V gene encodes CDR1 MNHEY and CDR2 SMNVEV (reference sequence).

This clone is a singleton in its sample. The chain has TRBV7-9 and TRBJ1-5, with a weak D call TRBD1 (5 bases). There are 16 residues in the CDR3. The germline CDR1 and CDR2 sequences are SEHNR and FQNEAQ (reference sequence). The ends were cut back, 5 bases at V and 5 bases at J, with 19 bases in the middle. The CDR3 protein is CASSASGGRDDQPQHF. In DNA form, the CDR3 reads TGTGCCAGCAGCGCGTCGGGGGGGAGGGACGATCAGCCCCAGCATTTT.

The chain is built from TRBV19 and TRBJ2-2, with unresolved D. The CDR3 sequence is 13 residues long. Germline lookup yields CDR1 LNHDA and CDR2 SQIVND (reference sequence). The V end was cut by 6 bases, the J end by 2 bases, with 7 bases between. CDR3 nucleotide sequence: TGTGCCAGTAGGAGGAGTAACACCGGGGAGCTGTTTTTT. This codes for CASRRSNTGELFF.

The chain uses TRBV11-2 and TRBJ2-7, with TRBD2 matching 10 bases. In germline, CDR1 is SGHAT, CDR2 FQNNGV. The junction had 3 bases not matched to a gene; V was cut back by 6 bases and J by 1 base. This CDR3 comprises 14 residues. DNA for the CDR3: TGTGCCAGCAGACTAGCGGGATCGTCCTACGAGCAGTACTTC. Residues: CASRLAGSSYEQYF.

This clone appeared once. This chain connects TRBV6-5 to TRBJ2-7; the match to TRBD2 covers 12 bases. V was pared by 5 bases and J by 5 bases, with 4 bases of the junction left unmatched. In germline, CDR1 is MNHEY, CDR2 SVGAGI. The CDR3 is 14 amino acids. The CDR3 loop is CASSRLAGGDEQYF. In nucleotides, the CDR3 is TGTGCCAGCAGTCGTCTAGCGGGAGGGGACGAGCAGTACTTC.

This clone was detected only once. The gene calls are TRBV29-1 and TRBJ2-2, with no clear D. V lost 4 bases to trimming and J lost 1 base, with 7 bases between them. This CDR3 comprises 13 residues. Germline lookup yields CDR1 SQVTM and CDR2 ANQGSEA. The CDR3 protein is CSVVRLNTGELFF. The DNA for the CDR3 is TGCAGCGTTGTTAGATTGAACACCGGGGAGCTGTTTTTT.

The V and J genes are TRBV7-9 and TRBJ2-1; 9 bases map to TRBD2. The V gene's germline CDR1 is SEHNR and CDR2 FQNEAQ (reference sequence). V gave up 5 bases and J gave up 7 bases; unmatched junction bases: 15. The CDR3 is made up of 17 amino acids. In DNA form, the CDR3 reads TGTGCCAGCAGCGATTGGGGCGGGAGGGCCGGAAGTAATGAGCAGTTCTTC. Its translation is CASSDWGGRAGSNEQFF.

This clone has only one observation. V and J are TRBV27 and TRBJ1-4; D is possibly TRBD1 (5 bases). This CDR3 is 12 amino acids long. The germline gives CDR1 MNHEY, CDR2 SMNVEV (reference sequence). V gave up 11 bases and J gave up 5 bases, with 12 bases separating them. The CDR3 sequence: CARVRGNEKLFF. CDR3 DNA sequence: TGTGCCCGTGTTAGGGGAAATGAAAAACTGTTTTTT.

The rearrangement joins TRBV7-9 to TRBJ2-1; 9 bases agree with TRBD2. Trimming took 0 bases from V and 6 from J; bases not matched to a gene: 3. Germline V gene lookup returns CDR1 SEHNR and CDR2 FQNEAQ (reference sequence). The CDR3 consists of 15 residues. The CDR3 DNA follows: TGTGCCAGCAGCTTAGCTGCGGGAGGGCCCAATGAGCAGTTCTTC. It yields the protein CASSLAAGGPNEQFF.

This clone was seen a handful of times. This chain uses TRBV7-2 with TRBJ1-2; possibly TRBD1 for D (5 bases). This CDR3 comprises 12 residues. Trimming shortened V by 5 bases and J by 9 bases, and 13 bases separated the two germline ends. Germline V gene lookup returns CDR1 SGHTA and CDR2 FQGNSA. CDR3 region: CASSAQTARYTF. In DNA form, the CDR3 reads TGTGCCAGCAGCGCACAGACAGCCCGCTACACCTTC.

The chain couples TRBV19 to TRBJ1-1, with 9 bases identical to TRBD1. Germline trimming cut 6 bases from V and 4 bases from J; bases unmatched to any gene: 6. The CDR3 has 14 amino acids. The V gene's germline CDR1 is LNHDA and CDR2 SQIVND (reference sequence). The CDR3 sequence is CASRPGTGSTEAFF. The CDR3 DNA follows: TGTGCCAGTAGGCCCGGGACAGGGAGCACTGAAGCTTTCTTT.

The chain couples TRBV9 to TRBJ2-3, with D possibly being TRBD2 (6 bases). The germline gives CDR1 SGDLS, CDR2 YYNGEE. Trimming took off 1 base at V and 2 bases at J, with 11 bases between the two ends. This CDR3 spans 15 amino acids. The CDR3 here is CASSVIGGITDTQYF. In nucleotides, the CDR3 is TGTGCCAGCAGCGTAATTGGAGGGATCACAGATACGCAGTATTTT. The full variable domain, completed using reference TRBV9 and TRBJ2-3, is DSGVTQTPKHLITATGQRVTLRCSPRSGDLSVYWYQQSLDQGLQFLIQYYNGEERAKGNILERFSAQQFPDLHSELNLSSLELGDSALYFCASSVIGGITDTQYFGPGTRLTVL.

J is TRBJ1-2 and V is TRBV10-3; 10 bases line up with TRBD1. The CDR3 is 15 residues long. Losses at the gene ends were 6 bases for V and 4 bases for J; bases not matched to a gene: 8. Germline CDR1 is ENHRY and CDR2 is SYGVKD. The CDR3 sequence is CAIRGTGDSGYGYTF. CDR3 nucleotides: TGTGCCATCAGGGGGACAGGGGATTCGGGCTATGGCTACACCTTC.

The chain recombines TRBV7-2 with TRBJ2-1, with TRBD1 matching over 10 bases. The CDR3 runs 16 residues. CDR1 and CDR2 from the germline V gene are SGHTA and FQGNSA. With V trimmed by 4 bases and J by 3 bases, 6 bases remained unmatched. The CDR3 sequence: CASSSQTGGFYNEQFF. CDR3 bases: TGTGCCAGCAGCTCCCAGACAGGGGGCTTCTACAATGAGCAGTTCTTC.

The V gene is TRBV11-3, the J gene TRBJ2-1; 9 bases are shared with TRBD2. The CDR3 contains 16 residues. V shed 1 base, J shed 4 bases, and the junction held 5 bases outside the gene matches. Germline-derived CDR1 and CDR2 are SGHNT and YENEEA. The CDR3 DNA follows: TGTGCCAGCAGCTTAGTAGCGGGAGTATATTACAATGAGCAGTTCTTC. Protein product: CASSLVAGVYYNEQFF. The full variable domain, its missing parts supplied by reference TRBV11-3 and TRBJ2-1, is EAGVVQSPRYKIIEKKQPVAFWCNPISGHNTLYWYLQNLGQGPELLIRYENEEAVDDSQLPKDRFSAERLKGVDSTLKIQPAELGDSAVYLCASSLVAGVYYNEQFFGPGTRLTVL.

The chain employs TRBV7-8 and TRBJ2-3, with D tentatively TRBD2 (5 bases). This CDR3 has 16 amino acids. Germline V gene lookup returns CDR1 SGHVS and CDR2 FQNEAQ. The V gene lost 4 bases and the J gene lost 0 bases, with 14 bases spanning the gap. The CDR3 DNA reads as TGTGCCAGCAGCTGGTTAGCGTACCCTAGCACAGATACGCAGTATTTT. It codes for CASSWLAYPSTDTQYF.

This chain links TRBV30 with TRBJ2-7; TRBD1 aligns across 7 bases. The V gene end was trimmed by 2 bases and the J gene end by 3 bases; junction bases not matched to a gene: 4. Germline assignment: CDR1 GTSNPN and CDR2 SVGIG (reference sequence). This CDR3 region has 13 residues. The CDR3 DNA follows: TGTGCCTGGAGTCATGGACAGGTCTACGAGCAGTACTTC. This sequence encodes CAWSHGQVYEQYF.

The V and J genes are TRBV19 and TRBJ2-2; D may be TRBD1 (6 bases). V shed 4 bases and J shed 6 bases, with 9 bases lying between them. Germline V gives CDR1 LNHDA, CDR2 SQIVND (reference sequence). The CDR3 has 13 amino acids. The CDR3 protein is CASSTHRAGELFF. CDR3 coding DNA: TGTGCCAGTAGTACACACAGGGCCGGGGAGCTGTTTTTT.

The rearrangement joins TRBV5-6 to TRBJ2-7; 9 bases are shared with TRBD2. The CDR3 loop spans 15 amino acids. V trimming: 3 bases; J trimming: 3 bases; junction bases outside the gene matches: 7. From germline, CDR1 is SGHDT and CDR2 YYEEEE. The CDR3 protein is CASSSTWTSDYEQYF. The CDR3 DNA is TGTGCCAGCAGCTCAACCTGGACTAGCGACTACGAGCAGTACTTC.

The V call is TRBV15, the J call TRBJ2-1; a weak D match, TRBD2 (6 bases). V gave up 3 bases and J gave up 6 bases, with 12 bases separating them. From germline, CDR1 is LNHNV and CDR2 YYDKDF (reference sequence). The CDR3 is made up of 14 amino acids. The CDR3 region is CATSSALASNEQFF. Written as DNA, the CDR3 is TGTGCCACCAGCAGTGCACTAGCCTCCAATGAGCAGTTCTTC.

The chain joins TRBV28 to TRBJ1-5; D gene unclear. Between the trimmed V and J ends, which lost 4 bases and 0 bases, there was a span of 13 bases. CDR3 length equals 16 residues. Germline-derived CDR1 and CDR2 are MDHEN and SYDVKM. CDR3 nucleotides: TGTGCCAGCAGTTCACCCCACTCCCTTAGCAATCAGCCCCAGCATTTT. This encodes CASSSPHSLSNQPQHF.

The chain couples TRBV25-1 to TRBJ2-7; possibly TRBD1 for D (6 bases). CDR3 length: 14 residues. Germline CDR1 MGHDK, CDR2 SYGVNS. V dropped 6 bases and J dropped 3 bases, with 15 bases sitting between them. The CDR3 loop reads CASRGTGHLYEQYF. The DNA for the CDR3 is TGTGCCAGCAGGGGAACGGGACACCTCTACGAGCAGTACTTC.